This TCR beta chain came from a study of neurological immune-mediated disorders. General study points: No CDR3 amino acid sequences were shared by expanded clones across subjects, suggesting private repertoires in all groups. While HTLV-1-associated myelopathy showed the greatest TCR clonal expansion, multiple sclerosis showed the least, falling below healthy controls.

This clonotype has at least ten counts. Its antigen is not known. Time point given: longitudinal time-point 1 (baseline). 5'RACE with 10-nucleotide random UMIs generated the cDNA. MiXCR, applied by TCRdb to the 5' RACE reads, yields one record per CDR3 protein. The sample comprises 60,000 to 90,000 distinct CDR3 sequences, about 10% of which are singletons, and 9.5% to 10% rests with the top ten. The CDR3 is 14 residues long. The germline gives CDR1 SQVTM, CDR2 ANQGSEA. V lost 5 bases, J lost 2 bases, and 5 bases stayed unmatched. The sequence was obtained from a young man in good health. V usage is TRBV29-1 and J usage is TRBJ2-2, with 7 nucleotides matching TRBD1. Sequences were obtained from PBMCs. This CDR3 reads CSVSGTANTGELFF. The CDR3 DNA is TGCAGCGTTTCCGGGACAGCTAACACCGGGGAGCTGTTTTTT.